What follows are 32 T cell receptor beta chains derived from one specimen sequenced in a study of blood T cell repertoires in COVID-19. Repertoires were generated with immunoSEQ multiplex PCR, while TCRdb's copy carries only in-frame clones and drops some. Of just under 55,000 clones in the sample, roughly nine tenths were seen once. The sequenced sample consisted of peripheral blood. All receptors derive from a woman aged 40 to 50 with active COVID-19.

V and J are TRBV6-5 and TRBJ1-1, with TRBD1 as a possible D gene (6 bases). Trimming stripped 7 bases from V and 3 bases from J, with 15 bases between. Germline assignment: CDR1 MNHEY and CDR2 SVGAGI. The CDR3 has 14 residues. DNA of the CDR3: TGTGCCAGCACTCAGGGGCTTGGGGACACTGAAGCTTTCTTT. This sequence encodes CASTQGLGDTEAFF.

The V call is TRBV30, the J call TRBJ2-5; D possibly corresponds to TRBD1 (6 bases). Trimming removed 0 bases from V and 5 bases from J, with 16 bases in between. The CDR3 runs to 15 residues. CDR1 and CDR2 from the germline V gene are GTSNPN and SVGIG (reference sequence). The CDR3 DNA is TGTGCCTGGAGTGTACAGGGAATCCGCCAGGAGACCCAGTACTTC. It encodes CAWSVQGIRQETQYF.

A word on this clone: An end of the junction differs from the germline gene, which may be a read error. The gene calls are TRBV7-7 and TRBJ2-1; 10 bases map to TRBD1. CDR1 and CDR2 from the germline V gene are SSHAT and FNYEAQ (reference sequence). CDR3 length: 14 residues. CDR3 in amino acids: CASSLDRGINEQFF. CDR3 in DNA: TGTGCTAGCAGCTTGGACAGGGGGATCAATGAGCAGTTCTTC.

The gene calls are TRBV5-1 and TRBJ2-2, with 10 bases identical to TRBD1. The CDR3 is made up of 15 amino acids. Germline CDR1 SGHRS, CDR2 YFSETQ. After removal of 4 bases from V and 4 bases from J, the junction contained 4 bases not matched to a gene. The CDR3 sequence: CASSRGQGSTGELFF. CDR3 bases: TGCGCCAGCAGCCGGGGACAGGGGAGCACCGGGGAGCTGTTTTTT.

This clone was counted a few times. This rearrangement joins TRBV5-4 to TRBJ1-2; 7 nucleotides line up with TRBD1. V gave up 4 bases and J gave up 8 bases; unmatched junction bases: 11. The CDR3 covers 14 residues. The germline CDR1 and CDR2 sequences are SGHNT and YYREEE (reference sequence). This CDR3 is CASSDSHRGPGYTF. The DNA of the CDR3 is TGTGCCAGCAGCGACTCCCACAGGGGCCCAGGCTACACCTTC. Drawing the rest from reference TRBV5-4 and TRBJ1-2, the complete variable domain is ETGVTQSPTHLIKTRGQQVTLRCSSQSGHNTVSWYQQALGQGPQFIFQYYREEENGRGNFPPRFSGLQFPNYSSELNVNALELDDSALYLCASSDSHRGPGYTFGSGTRLTVV.

This chain uses TRBV19 with TRBJ1-1; D is perhaps TRBD1 (6 bases). Germline V gene data show CDR1 as LNHDA and CDR2 as SQIVND (reference sequence). Trimming stripped 9 bases from V and 5 bases from J, with 16 bases between. This CDR3 is built from 13 residues. The CDR3 is CASGQRMGTEAFF. The CDR3 DNA reads as TGTGCCAGCGGACAGCGCATGGGGACTGAAGCTTTCTTT.

The CDR3 DNA reads TGTGCCAGCAGCTCACACAAATCTCCCCTCCACTTT. It codes for CASSSHKSPLHF. The V and J genes are TRBV7-8 and TRBJ1-6; D is undetermined. Germline CDR1 and CDR2: SGHVS and FQNEAQ. This CDR3 is 12 amino acids long. Trimming took off 4 bases at V and 13 bases at J, with 11 bases between the two ends. Together with reference TRBV7-8 and TRBJ1-6, the CDR3 gives the full variable domain: GAGVSQSPRYKVAKRGQDVALRCDPISGHVSLFWYQQALGQGPEFLTYFQNEAQLDKSGLPSDRFFAERPEGSVSTLKIQRTQQEDSAVYLCASSSHKSPLHFGNGTRLTVT.

This clone showed up just a few times. The rearrangement links TRBV19 to TRBJ2-7, with D possibly matching TRBD2 (5 bases). The CDR3 covers 14 residues. CDR1 and CDR2 (germline): LNHDA, SQIVND (reference sequence). The V gene lost 7 bases and the J gene lost 6 bases, with 19 bases spanning the gap. The CDR3 protein is CASKFLGEGSEQYF. The DNA for the CDR3 is TGTGCCAGTAAATTTCTAGGAGAGGGCAGCGAGCAGTACTTC.

The V and J genes are TRBV25-1 and TRBJ1-3; unclear D gene. V lost 4 bases and J lost 0, with 13 bases in between. CDR3 length: 16 residues. Germline assignment: CDR1 MGHDK and CDR2 SYGVNS. CDR3 nucleotide sequence: TGTGCCAGCAGTGCCCTCGACGGGAGCTCTGGAAACACCATATATTTT. It yields the protein CASSALDGSSGNTIYF.

The chain combines TRBV27 with TRBJ1-4, with TRBD1 matching over 8 bases. The germline V gene encodes CDR1 MNHEY and CDR2 SMNVEV (reference sequence). V lost 3 bases and J lost 6; bases outside the gene matches: 6. The CDR3 has 15 amino acids. In DNA form, the CDR3 reads TGTGCCAGCAGTTTGACCAGGGGGCTTCATGAAAAACTGTTTTTT. Amino acid sequence: CASSLTRGLHEKLFF.

The chain recombines TRBV5-4 with TRBJ2-7, with TRBD2 matching 8 bases. J was trimmed by 3 bases and V by 3 bases; bases with no gene match: 17. The CDR3 has 18 residues. Germline V lookup: CDR1 SGHNT, CDR2 YYREEE (reference sequence). CDR3 residues: CASSSQALAGTSSYEQYF. DNA of the CDR3: TGTGCCAGCAGCTCACAGGCCCTAGCGGGCACCAGTAGCTACGAGCAGTACTTC.

The rearrangement uses TRBV4-1 and TRBJ1-3; D perhaps matches TRBD1 (5 bases). Germline lookup yields CDR1 MGHRA and CDR2 YSYEKL. The CDR3 covers 18 residues. V was clipped by 0 bases and J by 4 bases, with 19 bases between them. The CDR3 loop reads CASSQEGGGEDIGNTIYF. For the CDR3, the DNA is TGCGCCAGCAGCCAAGAGGGCGGGGGAGAGGACATCGGAAACACCATATATTTT.

The chain recombines TRBV2 with TRBJ1-1, with 8 bases identical to TRBD1. The junction had 5 bases not matched to a gene; V was cut back by 1 base and J by 1 base. The CDR3 loop spans 16 amino acids. The germline V gene has CDR1 SNHLY and CDR2 FYNNEI. The CDR3 bases are TGTGCCAGCAGTGAAGGTACCGGACAGGGGAACACTGAAGCTTTCTTT. It translates to CASSEGTGQGNTEAFF.

The chain joins TRBV5-1 to TRBJ1-4; 8 bases are shared with TRBD1. Germline V gene data show CDR1 as SGHRS and CDR2 as YFSETQ. The CDR3 totals 14 residues. Losses at the gene ends were 4 bases for V and 6 bases for J; bases not matched to a gene: 5. The CDR3 DNA follows: TGCGCCAGCAGCCCGGGACAGGAATATGAAAAACTGTTTTTT. Protein sequence: CASSPGQEYEKLFF. The full variable domain, its missing parts supplied by reference TRBV5-1 and TRBJ1-4, is KAGVTQTPRYLIKTRGQQVTLSCSPISGHRSVSWYQQTPGQGLQFLFEYFSETQRNKGNFPGRFSGRQFSNSRSEMNVSTLELGDSALYLCASSPGQEYEKLFFGSGTQLSVL.

The CDR3 sequence: CASSALSDTQYF. DNA for the CDR3: TGTGCCAGCAGCGCCCTTTCAGATACGCAGTATTTT. The chain combines TRBV9 with TRBJ2-3; D is unclear. Germline loops: CDR1 SGDLS, CDR2 YYNGEE. The CDR3 extends over 12 amino acids. The germline V and J ends were trimmed by 3 bases and 4 bases, with 6 bases remaining between them.

The chain has TRBV5-1 and TRBJ2-5; D gene unclear. The CDR3 sequence is 14 residues long. Germline CDR1 and CDR2: SGHRS and YFSETQ. The V gene lost 0 bases and the J gene lost 2 bases, with 8 bases spanning the gap. The CDR3 region has the DNA TGCGCCAGCAGCTTGGAGCGAGGTCAAGAGACCCAGTACTTC. Translating it yields CASSLERGQETQYF.

V and J are TRBV2 and TRBJ1-2; weak D call: TRBD1 (5 bases). The CDR3 is made up of 13 amino acids. Per germline, CDR1 SNHLY and CDR2 FYNNEI. V was shortened by 2 bases and J by 3 bases, with 7 bases between the two germline ends. CDR3 DNA: TGTGCCAGCAGTGAATCCAGGGACTATGGCTACACCTTC. It specifies CASSESRDYGYTF.

CDR3 nucleotide sequence: TGTGCCAGCAGTGAAGTTCCCCGGGACAGGGGACACCCTAGGTTCTTC. Protein: CASSEVPRDRGHPRFF. The chain combines TRBV6-1 with TRBJ2-1; 10 bases line up with TRBD1. Germline loops: CDR1 MNHNS, CDR2 SASEGT. The CDR3 is 16 amino acids. V shed 1 base and J 15 bases; nucleotides not matched to a gene: 15.

V is TRBV6-5 and J is TRBJ1-2; D is ambiguous. The CDR3 sequence is 15 residues long. Between the trimmed V and J ends, which lost 7 bases and 8 bases, there was a span of 23 bases. The germline gives CDR1 MNHEY, CDR2 SVGAGI. The CDR3 DNA reads TGTGCCAGCAAGACGACACAGACTACTGGGCGCGGCTACACCTTC. It specifies CASKTTQTTGRGYTF.

The V call is TRBV7-9, the J call TRBJ2-3, with 8 bases fitting TRBD2. The junction had 5 bases not matched to a gene; V was cut back by 5 bases and J by 7 bases. This CDR3 is 13 amino acids long. Per the germline V gene, CDR1 is SEHNR and CDR2 is FQNEAQ (reference sequence). CDR3 DNA: TGTGCCAGCAGCGATGGACTAGCCAATACGCAGTATTTT. It yields the protein CASSDGLANTQYF.

The chain links TRBV16 to TRBJ1-4; D ambiguous. The V and J ends lost 1 base and 10 bases respectively, with 7 bases between them. The CDR3 is 12 residues long. CDR1 and CDR2 (germline): KGHSY, FQNENV. Here the CDR3 reads CASSQFRRKLFF. The CDR3 DNA reads as TGTGCCAGCAGCCAATTCCGTAGAAAACTGTTTTTT.

In its sample, this clone was seen a few times. The chain links TRBV4-1 to TRBJ2-2; D is unresolved. The CDR3 runs 11 residues. V dropped 6 bases and J dropped 7 bases, with 6 bases sitting between them. Germline V CDR1 and CDR2: MGHRA, YSYEKL. This chain's CDR3 is CASRSGGELFF. The CDR3 DNA is TGCGCCAGCAGATCGGGCGGGGAGCTGTTTTTT.

V usage is TRBV7-9 and J usage is TRBJ2-2; D is possibly TRBD2 (6 bases). V was cut by 7 bases and J by 2 bases, with 17 bases left in between. Germline V gives CDR1 SEHNR, CDR2 FQNEAQ (reference sequence). The CDR3 is 16 amino acids. This CDR3 reads CASNRLGMINTGELFF. The CDR3 nucleotides read TGTGCCAGCAACAGACTAGGGATGATCAACACCGGGGAGCTGTTTTTT.

The chain couples TRBV5-1 to TRBJ2-7, with 7 bases fitting TRBD2. J gave up 3 bases and V 0 bases, and 6 bases lay outside the gene matches. Germline values: CDR1 SGHRS, CDR2 YFSETQ. The CDR3 is 15 residues long. DNA for the CDR3: TGCGCCAGCAGCTTGGAAAGCGGGGCTCACTACGAGCAGTACTTC. Translating it yields CASSLESGAHYEQYF.

The genes are TRBV4-3 and TRBJ2-2; 15 positions match TRBD2. V shed 4 bases, J shed 7 bases, and the junction held 7 bases outside the gene matches. CDR1 LGHNA and CDR2 YSLEER come from the germline V gene. The CDR3 runs to 17 residues. The CDR3 protein is CASSRAQGLAGGGELFF. CDR3 nucleotide sequence: TGCGCCAGCAGCCGCGCCCAGGGACTAGCGGGGGGCGGGGAGCTGTTTTTT.

V is TRBV7-8 and J is TRBJ1-1; 8 bases fit TRBD1. Germline CDR1 is SGHVS and CDR2 is FQNEAQ. V dropped 5 bases and J dropped 5; count of bases not matched to a gene: 4. The CDR3 is 13 amino acids. This CDR3 reads CASSLTGGTEAFF. The CDR3 nucleotides are TGTGCCAGCAGCCTCACAGGGGGGACTGAAGCTTTCTTT.

The chain carries TRBV25-1 and TRBJ2-3, with 8 bases identical to TRBD2. Germline V gene lookup returns CDR1 MGHDK and CDR2 SYGVNS. CDR3 size: 16 residues. The ends lost 3 bases at V and 0 bases at J; junction bases unmatched: 5. CDR3 coding DNA: TGTGCCAGCAGTGATACGCGGGGGGCAAGCACAGATACGCAGTATTTT. This translates into CASSDTRGASTDTQYF.

This clone occurred a few times. The chain carries TRBV4-1 and TRBJ2-2; a weak D match, TRBD1 (6 bases). V was trimmed by 1 base and J by 5 bases, leaving 17 bases between them. The CDR3 is made up of 17 amino acids. CDR1 and CDR2 (germline): MGHRA, YSYEKL. The CDR3 protein is CASSQVDTGFLTGELFF. Here the CDR3 DNA reads TGCGCCAGCAGCCAAGTTGATACAGGGTTTTTGACCGGGGAGCTGTTTTTT.

This rearrangement joins TRBV7-9 to TRBJ2-1, with 13 bases lining up with TRBD2. Germline-derived CDR1 and CDR2 are SEHNR and FQNEAQ (reference sequence). J gave up 7 bases and V 5 bases, and 8 bases lay outside the gene matches. The CDR3 extends over 16 amino acids. CDR3 region: CASSRLVTSGGNEQFF. The DNA of the CDR3 is TGTGCCAGCAGCCGGTTGGTGACTAGCGGGGGGAATGAGCAGTTCTTC.

The chain combines TRBV9 with TRBJ2-1, with 7 bases fitting TRBD1. The length of the CDR3 is 15 residues. CDR1 is SGDLS and CDR2 is YYNGEE in the germline V gene. V lost 4 bases to trimming and J lost 5 bases; unmatched junction nucleotides: 9. CDR3 in amino acids: CASSLGGTENNEQFF. CDR3 DNA sequence: TGTGCCAGCAGCTTAGGTGGGACAGAAAACAATGAGCAGTTCTTC.

The chain couples TRBV5-4 to TRBJ2-5, with TRBD2 matching over 8 bases. CDR1 and CDR2 (germline): SGHNT, YYREEE (reference sequence). The CDR3 is 15 residues long. V shed 5 bases, J shed 5 bases, and the junction held 11 bases outside the gene matches. As DNA, the CDR3 is TGTGCCAGCAGTGCCCGGGGGGGCGTGAGGGAGACCCAGTACTTC. Translated, it gives CASSARGGVRETQYF.

The rearrangement joins TRBV18 to TRBJ2-1, with unresolved D. The CDR3 is 13 residues long. V lost 4 bases, J lost 6 bases, and 10 bases lay in between. From germline, CDR1 is KGHSH and CDR2 LQKENI. CDR3 DNA: TGTGCCAGCTCACGCGACTGGATCAATGAGCAGTTCTTC. Encoded protein: CASSRDWINEQFF.